Shown below are 30 T cell receptor beta chains from a single sample sequenced in a study of vaccination effects on CD4 cells after COVID-19 (dated by TCRdb to between 2021 and 2024). For these TCRs, the target antigens are not known. To identify antigen-specific CD4+ T cell clonotypes by their expansion, the ViraFEST assay first stimulated PBMC with viral peptide pools and then applied TCR sequencing. After approximately eleven days of culture, CD4+ T cells were isolated with the EasySep CD4+ T cell isolation kit. PCR-confirmed SARS-CoV-2 infection had occurred in convalescent patients between March and December 2020, before the Alpha, Beta and Delta variants emerged in the United States. Libraries came from the immunoSEQ multiplex PCR assay. This is the immuneACCESS table as TCRdb keeps it, with only in-frame sequences that have V and J called. A part of the clones is gone; compared with another copy, unresolved V genes explain less than half, and the rest is unexplained. Here the sample has approximately 70,000 clones; roughly 73% occur a single time. The top ten constitute more than 5% of the sample.

The material sequenced was CD4+ T cells from PBMCs cultured with HIV peptides, taken before COVID-19 vaccination. The cell subset or site label of this sample denotes: HIV-1 Nef peptide pool negative control/reference culture. Source of these receptors: a human donor who had a prior SARS-CoV-2 infection.

V usage is TRBV5-1 and J usage is TRBJ2-3; 12 nucleotides align to TRBD2. Germline-derived CDR1 and CDR2 are SGHRS and YFSETQ. V trimming: 4 bases; J trimming: 0 bases; junction bases outside the gene matches: 3. The CDR3 is made up of 16 amino acids. As DNA, the CDR3 is TGCGCCAGCAGCCTGGGACTAGCGGGCAGCACAGATACGCAGTATTTT. This gives the protein CASSLGLAGSTDTQYF.

In DNA form, the CDR3 reads TGCGCCAGCAGCTTTCTGCAGGGCATTAACTATGGCTACACCTTC. It encodes CASSFLQGINYGYTF. The V and J genes are TRBV5-1 and TRBJ1-2; D might be TRBD1 (5 bases). Germline lookup yields CDR1 SGHRS and CDR2 YFSETQ. Trimming removed 2 bases from V and 1 base from J, with 12 bases in between. This CDR3 has 15 amino acids.

The chain combines TRBV27 with TRBJ2-5, with 12 bases matching TRBD2. J gave up 3 bases and V 5 bases, and 7 bases lay outside the gene matches. This CDR3 region has 16 residues. Germline V gene lookup returns CDR1 MNHEY and CDR2 SMNVEV (reference sequence). The CDR3 DNA reads as TGTGCCAGCAGTCCCCTAGCGGGAGGGACAAAAGAGACCCAGTACTTC. Translated, it gives CASSPLAGGTKETQYF.

With regard to this clone: The junction shows a germline mismatch at one end, possibly a read error. This CDR3 is also generated by other DNA sequences in the sample. The rearrangement joins TRBV18 to TRBJ2-7, with D maybe TRBD1 (6 bases). Germline V lookup: CDR1 KGHSH, CDR2 LQKENI. CDR3 size: 14 residues. DNA of the CDR3: TGTGCCAGCTCACCTCAACAGGGAATATACGAGCAATACTTC. This encodes CASSPQQGIYEQYF.

The chain couples TRBV19 to TRBJ1-1; D gene unclear. Germline CDR1 reads LNHDA; CDR2 reads SQIVND (reference sequence). Trimming removed 4 bases at V and 4 bases at J, with 19 bases between. This CDR3 contains 16 residues. The CDR3 sequence: CASSREPPRAGTEAFF. CDR3 DNA sequence: TGTGCCAGTAGTAGGGAGCCCCCAAGAGCGGGCACTGAAGCTTTCTTT.

This clone was seen a single time. This chain joins TRBV6-2 or TRBV6-3 and TRBJ1-2, with D maybe TRBD1 (5 bases). The ends were cut back, 0 bases at V and 3 bases at J, with 8 bases in the middle. This CDR3 is 14 amino acids long. Germline V lookup: CDR1 MNHEY, CDR2 SVGEGT. CDR3 bases: TGTGCCAGCAGTTACTCAGAGGGGTACTATGGCTACACCTTC. This sequence encodes CASSYSEGYYGYTF.

The chain uses TRBV7-2 and TRBJ1-4; 8 nucleotides align to TRBD1. V trimming: 3 bases; J trimming: 2 bases; junction bases outside the gene matches: 2. The CDR3 runs 15 residues. Germline V gene lookup returns CDR1 SGHTA and CDR2 FQGNSA. The CDR3 nucleotides are TGTGCCAGCAGCTTTACAGGGGGGACTAATGAAAAACTGTTTTTT. This encodes CASSFTGGTNEKLFF.

J is TRBJ2-1 and V is TRBV6-2 or TRBV6-3, with D possibly TRBD2 on 5 matching bases. This CDR3 comprises 15 residues. The germline V gene has CDR1 MNHEY and CDR2 SVGEGT. Deletions cut 4 bases from V and 0 bases from J, with 10 bases between. The CDR3 loop is CASSWQRSSYNEQFF. The CDR3 region has the DNA TGTGCCAGCAGTTGGCAGCGGAGCTCCTACAATGAGCAGTTCTTC.

This rearrangement joins TRBV6-1 to TRBJ1-5, with a tentative D call TRBD1 (6 bases). Per germline, CDR1 MNHNS and CDR2 SASEGT. V gave up 3 bases and J gave up 4 bases, with 10 bases separating them. The CDR3 has 14 amino acids. The DNA for the CDR3 is TGTGCCAGCAGTGACAGGGGCGATAATCAGCCCCAGCATTTT. Translating it yields CASSDRGDNQPQHF.

The chain links TRBV6-2 or TRBV6-3 to TRBJ2-3, with TRBD1 matching 7 bases. This CDR3 has 15 residues. Germline V gives CDR1 MNHEY, CDR2 SVGEGT. V shed 0 bases and J 2 bases; nucleotides not matched to a gene: 2. CDR3 DNA: TGTGCCAGCAGTTACTCGACAGGGCCCACAGATACGCAGTATTTT. Translated: CASSYSTGPTDTQYF.

This clone was counted a few times. This chain uses TRBV11-2 with TRBJ2-7; perhaps TRBD2 as D (6 bases). The CDR3 runs to 12 residues. Deletions cut 5 bases from V and 8 bases from J, with 13 bases between. From germline, CDR1 is SGHAT and CDR2 FQNNGV. This chain's CDR3 is CASSPERVKQYF. Here the CDR3 DNA reads TGTGCCAGCAGCCCTGAGCGGGTCAAGCAGTACTTC.

This clone was counted once. The genes are TRBV12-3 or TRBV12-4 and TRBJ2-5; D gene ambiguous. This CDR3 is 13 amino acids long. Trimming stripped 1 base from V and 5 bases from J, with 8 bases between. The chain's CDR3 is CASSLGPTETQYF. CDR3 bases: TGTGCCAGCAGTTTAGGTCCGACCGAGACCCAGTACTTC.

The chain employs TRBV2 and TRBJ1-5, with unresolved D. The CDR3 has 14 residues. V was trimmed by 2 bases and J by 1 base, leaving 6 bases between them. The V gene's germline CDR1 is SNHLY and CDR2 FYNNEI. CDR3 coding DNA: TGTGCCAGCAGTGAAATAGCGAGCAATCAGCCCCAGCATTTT. Translated, it gives CASSEIASNQPQHF.

The rearrangement uses TRBV5-4 and TRBJ1-6; 8 bases are a match to TRBD1. CDR1 is SGHNT and CDR2 is YYREEE in the germline V gene (reference sequence). V shed 2 bases and J 1 base; nucleotides not matched to a gene: 5. The CDR3 consists of 17 residues. The CDR3 loop is CASSFTGGISYNSPLHF. The CDR3 DNA reads as TGTGCCAGCAGCTTCACAGGGGGAATTTCCTATAATTCACCCCTCCACTTT.

This clone turned up a few times. The V and J genes are TRBV5-6 and TRBJ2-1; 10 bases are shared with TRBD2. This CDR3 comprises 17 residues. CDR1 and CDR2 from the germline V gene are SGHDT and YYEEEE. V lost 2 bases and J lost 0; bases outside the gene matches: 5. In DNA, the CDR3 is TGTGCCAGCAGCTTTGGACTAGCGGCAAGCTCCTACAATGAGCAGTTCTTC. It specifies CASSFGLAASSYNEQFF.

As DNA, the CDR3 is TGTGCCAGCAGCTCGTACAGGGGGCTCAACACTGAAGCTTTCTTT. Translated, it gives CASSSYRGLNTEAFF. V gene TRBV5-8 combines with J gene TRBJ1-1; 9 nucleotides align to TRBD1. V lost 3 bases to trimming and J lost 2 bases; unmatched junction nucleotides: 5. The CDR3 is 15 amino acids. Germline V gene sequence: CDR1 SGHTS, CDR2 YDEGEE.

The J gene is TRBJ2-2, the V gene TRBV9, with TRBD1 as a possible D gene (6 bases). The CDR3 consists of 13 residues. Germline CDR1 reads SGDLS; CDR2 reads YYNGEE. Trimming removed 3 bases from V and 5 bases from J, with 8 bases in between. CDR3 sequence reads: CASSGGQTGELFF. The CDR3 nucleotides are TGTGCCAGCAGCGGGGGACAAACCGGGGAGCTGTTTTTT.

The rearrangement joins TRBV7-2 to TRBJ1-1; D uncertain. The CDR3 length is 15 residues. Germline V gives CDR1 SGHTA, CDR2 FQGNSA. V gave up 7 bases and J gave up 1 base, with 16 bases separating them. The CDR3 bases are TGTGCCAGCAACGATAGGATCCACGGGAACACTGAAGCTTTCTTT. Its protein is CASNDRIHGNTEAFF. Full variable domain (missing parts from reference TRBV7-2 and TRBJ1-1): GAGVSQSPSNKVTEKGKDVELRCDPISGHTALYWYRQSLGQGLEFLIYFQGNSAPDKSGLPSDRFSAERTGGSVSTLTIQRTQQEDSAVYLCASNDRIHGNTEAFFGQGTRLTVV.

J is TRBJ1-4 and V is TRBV2, with unresolved D. Trimming stripped 6 bases from V and 3 bases from J, with 17 bases between. This CDR3 contains 16 residues. Per the germline V gene, CDR1 is SNHLY and CDR2 is FYNNEI. Here the CDR3 DNA reads TGTGCCAGCAGCCGGGAAAGGGAGATCTCTAATGAAAAACTGTTTTTT. Translating gives CASSREREISNEKLFF.

This chain connects TRBV3-1 (or the pseudogene TRBV3-2) to TRBJ1-1; D ambiguous. This CDR3 has 12 residues. V lost 7 bases and J lost 3, with 9 bases in between. Germline values: CDR1 LGHDT, CDR2 YNNKEL (reference sequence). The CDR3 DNA sequence: TGTGCCAGCACCCGCGGATACACTGAAGCTTTCTTT. It specifies CASTRGYTEAFF.

V usage is TRBV12-3 or TRBV12-4 and J usage is TRBJ2-7; weak D call: TRBD1 (6 bases). V was clipped by 6 bases and J by 2 bases, with 8 bases between them. This CDR3 is built from 12 residues. DNA of the CDR3: TGTGCCAGCAGGGACAGAGCCTACGAGCAGTACTTC. The encoded protein is CASRDRAYEQYF.

The rearrangement uses TRBV18 and TRBJ2-1; 10 positions agree with TRBD2. The CDR3 runs 15 residues. From germline, CDR1 is KGHSH and CDR2 LQKENI. V was clipped by 0 bases and J by 9 bases; unmatched bases: 5. CDR3 residues: CASSPPSGGAGEQFF. Written as DNA, the CDR3 is TGTGCCAGCTCACCACCGAGCGGGGGGGCGGGTGAGCAGTTCTTC. The entire variable domain, with the rest obtained from reference TRBV18 and TRBJ2-1, is as follows: NAGVMQNPRHLVRRRGQEARLRCSPMKGHSHVYWYRQLPEEGLKFMVYLQKENIIDESGMPKERFSAEFPKEGPSILRIQQVVRGDSAAYFCASSPPSGGAGEQFFGPGTRLTVL.

This chain links TRBV9 with TRBJ1-1; no definite D call. The germline V gene has CDR1 SGDLS and CDR2 YYNGEE. V was pared by 1 base and J by 3 bases, with 13 bases between. The CDR3 sequence is 15 residues long. In DNA, the CDR3 is TGTGCCAGCAGCGTAATCCGAGGAGCCGACACTGAAGCTTTCTTT. Protein sequence: CASSVIRGADTEAFF.

V usage is TRBV19 and J usage is TRBJ2-3; 8 nucleotides match TRBD2. V was clipped by 3 bases and J by 4 bases; unmatched bases: 3. CDR1 and CDR2 from the germline V gene are LNHDA and SQIVND (reference sequence). This CDR3 is built from 14 residues. The DNA of the CDR3 is TGTGCCAGTAGTATTAGCGGGGTGTCAGATACGCAGTATTTT. Protein product: CASSISGVSDTQYF.

This clone has just a few counts. The J gene is TRBJ1-2, the V gene TRBV20-1; a weak D match, TRBD1 (6 bases). V was shortened by 7 bases and J by 2 bases, with 8 bases between the two germline ends. CDR1 is DFQATT, CDR2 SNEGSKA, per germline (reference sequence). The CDR3 consists of 11 residues. The CDR3 DNA follows: TGCAGTGGACAGGCCAACTATGGCTACACCTTC. Protein: CSGQANYGYTF.

This rearrangement joins TRBV2 to TRBJ1-2; a weak D match, TRBD1 (6 bases). Trimming pared 5 bases from V and 3 bases from J, leaving 16 bases between. Germline V gene data show CDR1 as SNHLY and CDR2 as FYNNEI. The CDR3 is 15 amino acids. The CDR3 spells CASSRPREGDYGYTF. As DNA, the CDR3 is TGTGCCAGCAGTCGCCCCCGGGAGGGGGACTATGGCTACACCTTC. Combining the CDR3 with reference TRBV2 and TRBJ1-2 gives the whole variable domain EPEVTQTPSHQVTQMGQEVILRCVPISNHLYFYWYRQILGQKVEFLVSFYNNEISEKSEIFDDQFSVERPDGSNFTLKIRSTKLEDSAMYFCASSRPREGDYGYTFGSGTRLTVV.

The J gene is TRBJ2-1, the V gene TRBV24-1; D is perhaps TRBD2 (6 bases). This CDR3 contains 16 residues. Germline assignment: CDR1 KGHDR and CDR2 SFDVKD. V shed 12 bases and J shed 1 base, with 21 bases lying between them. In DNA, the CDR3 is TGTGCCGCCATCGAGGGGACTGATAAATCCTACAATGAGCAGTTCTTC. Translated, it gives CAAIEGTDKSYNEQFF.

The V and J genes are TRBV5-4 and TRBJ2-5; possibly TRBD2 for D (5 bases). Germline-derived CDR1 and CDR2 are SGHNT and YYREEE (reference sequence). The CDR3 contains 14 residues. The V and J ends lost 2 bases and 0 bases respectively, with 8 bases between them. Here the CDR3 DNA reads TGTGCCAGCAGCTTAAGGGAGTACCAAGAGACCCAGTACTTC. Protein product: CASSLREYQETQYF.

The chain couples TRBV5-6 to TRBJ2-4, with 7 nucleotides matching TRBD2. V was pared by 1 base and J by 6 bases, with 1 base of the junction left unmatched. There are 13 residues in the CDR3. Germline V gene lookup returns CDR1 SGHDT and CDR2 YYEEEE. The CDR3 loop is CASSLSSGNIQYF. For the CDR3, the DNA is TGTGCCAGCAGCTTGTCTAGCGGAAACATTCAGTACTTC.

The chain recombines TRBV2 with TRBJ2-1, with D uncertain. The germline V and J ends were trimmed by 4 bases and 9 bases, with 7 bases remaining between them. The germline CDR1 and CDR2 sequences are SNHLY and FYNNEI. The CDR3 covers 11 residues. CDR3 in DNA: TGTGCCAGCAGTGTTCTAGTTGAGCAGTTCTTC. It is translated as CASSVLVEQFF.